This T cell receptor (beta chain) was captured by sequencing in a study of T cells in Graves' hyperthyroidism and ophthalmopathy. The length of the CDR3 is 16 residues. CDR1 and CDR2 (germline): MDHEN, SYDVKM. V lost 6 bases to trimming and J lost 5 bases, with 21 bases between them. Amplification yielded TCR beta CDR3 regions, with RNA transcripts as the source. First-round RT-PCR of the TCR CDR3 relied on the HTBI primer set. MiXCR was run by TCRdb on the multiplex PCR reads, yielding one entry per CDR3 protein. The data hold approximately 330,000 distinct CDR3 sequences, with around 20% observed a single time. This clonotype showed up just once. Uncontrolled infection, other autoimmune disease, pregnancy or lactation barred patients from enrollment. Thyroid ultrasound, orbital computed tomography, clinical symptoms, and serum thyroxine and TRAb underpinned diagnoses. The PBMCs had their origin in 8.5 to 10 ml of fresh peripheral blood.

This TCR came from a woman between 50 and 59 years old with Graves' hyperthyroidism. The chain is built from TRBV28 and TRBJ2-3, with D uncertain. Sequenced sample: blood. CDR3 sequence reads: CASSLPGSTSGDTQYF. The CDR3 nucleotides read TGTGCCAGCAGCTTGCCTGGGTCTACCAGTGGAGATACGCAGTATTTT.